This T cell receptor beta chain derives from a study of spatial heterogeneity in lung cancer. Across the whole study: A consistent excess of beta-chain over alpha-chain sequences was detected.

One entry per CDR3 protein results from TCRdb running MiXCR on the 5' RACE reads. The table records under 150,000 distinct CDR3 sequences, 9.5% to 14% of them present only once. For this clonotype: The antigen is undetermined.

This sample's time point: blood at routine non-recurrence follow-up after resection. Tumor, nontumor lung or frozen PBMC supplied whole RNA, sequenced without sorting. Deletions cut 6 bases from V and 7 bases from J, with 22 bases between. Germline V gene lookup returns CDR1 SGHDN and CDR2 FVKESK. This CDR3 has 15 amino acids. General observations from the study: Ubiquitous expanded tumor TCRs showed up in blood more at resection than follow-up.

This receptor was identified in a female donor with early-stage non-small cell lung cancer. The chain employs TRBV14 and TRBJ2-7; weak D call: TRBD1 (6 bases). Sequencing was performed on PBMCs, taken at follow-up. The CDR3, as DNA: TGTGCCAGCAGGGCCGTAGCAGGGGCCCCAGGAGAGCAGTACTTC. Encoded protein: CASRAVAGAPGEQYF.